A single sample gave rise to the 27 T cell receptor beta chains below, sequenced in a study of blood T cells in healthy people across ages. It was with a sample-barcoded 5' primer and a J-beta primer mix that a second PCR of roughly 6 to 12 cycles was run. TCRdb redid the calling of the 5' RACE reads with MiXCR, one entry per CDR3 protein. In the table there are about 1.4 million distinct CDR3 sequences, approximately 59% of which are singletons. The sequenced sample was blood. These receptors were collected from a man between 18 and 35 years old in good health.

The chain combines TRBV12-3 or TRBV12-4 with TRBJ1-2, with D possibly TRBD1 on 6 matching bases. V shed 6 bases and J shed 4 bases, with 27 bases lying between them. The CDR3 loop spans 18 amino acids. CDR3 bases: TGTGCCAGCAGCCCGTCCCGGGACACCAATACCGAATTCTATGGCTACACCTTC. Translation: CASSPSRDTNTEFYGYTF.

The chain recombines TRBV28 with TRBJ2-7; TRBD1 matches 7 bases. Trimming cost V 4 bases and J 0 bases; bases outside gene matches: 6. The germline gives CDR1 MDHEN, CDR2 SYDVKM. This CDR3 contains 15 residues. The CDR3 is CASSYRTGSSYEQYF. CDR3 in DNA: TGTGCCAGCAGTTACCGGACAGGCAGCTCCTACGAGCAGTACTTC.

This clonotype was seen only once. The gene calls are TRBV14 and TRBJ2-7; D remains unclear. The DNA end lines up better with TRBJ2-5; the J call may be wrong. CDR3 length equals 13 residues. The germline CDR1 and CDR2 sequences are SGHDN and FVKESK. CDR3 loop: CASSQVGWETQYF. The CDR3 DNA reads TGTGCCAGCAGCCAAGTCGGTTGGGAGACCCAGTACTTC.

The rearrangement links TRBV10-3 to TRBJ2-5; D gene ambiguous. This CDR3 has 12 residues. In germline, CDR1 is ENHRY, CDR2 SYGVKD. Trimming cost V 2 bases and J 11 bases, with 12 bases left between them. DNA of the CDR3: TGTGCCATCAGTGAGGTGGGCAATGAGCAGTACTTC. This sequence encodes CAISEVGNEQYF.

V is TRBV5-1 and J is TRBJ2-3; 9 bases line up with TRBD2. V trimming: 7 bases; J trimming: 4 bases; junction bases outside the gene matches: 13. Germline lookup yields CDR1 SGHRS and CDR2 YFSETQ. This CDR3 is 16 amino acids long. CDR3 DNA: TGCGCCAGCCTGTTGTCGGCGGGGGGGCCGTCAGATACGCAGTATTTT. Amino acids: CASLLSAGGPSDTQYF.

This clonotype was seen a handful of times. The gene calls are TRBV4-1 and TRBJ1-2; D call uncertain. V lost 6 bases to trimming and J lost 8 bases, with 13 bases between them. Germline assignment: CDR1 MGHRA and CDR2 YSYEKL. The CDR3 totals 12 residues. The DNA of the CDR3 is TGCGCCAGCAGTCCTACCGGGAGCGGCTACACCTTC. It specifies CASSPTGSGYTF.

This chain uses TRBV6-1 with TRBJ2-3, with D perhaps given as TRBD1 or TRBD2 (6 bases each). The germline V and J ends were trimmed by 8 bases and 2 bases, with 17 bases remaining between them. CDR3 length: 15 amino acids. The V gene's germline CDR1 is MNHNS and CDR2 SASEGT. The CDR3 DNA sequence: TGTGCCAGCTCCACGACAGGAGGGTTCACAGATACGCAGTATTTT. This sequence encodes CASSTTGGFTDTQYF.

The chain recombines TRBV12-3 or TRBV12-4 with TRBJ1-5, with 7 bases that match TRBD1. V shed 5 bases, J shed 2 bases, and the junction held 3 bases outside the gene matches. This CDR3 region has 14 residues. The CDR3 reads CASSTGDGNQPQHF. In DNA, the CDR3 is TGTGCCAGCAGTACAGGGGATGGCAATCAGCCCCAGCATTTT.

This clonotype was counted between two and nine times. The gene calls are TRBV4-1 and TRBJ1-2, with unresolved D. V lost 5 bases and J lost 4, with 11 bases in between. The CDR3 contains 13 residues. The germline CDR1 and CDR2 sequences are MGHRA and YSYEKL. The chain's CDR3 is CASSLQETYGYTF. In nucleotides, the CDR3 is TGCGCCAGCAGCTTGCAGGAGACCTATGGCTACACCTTC.

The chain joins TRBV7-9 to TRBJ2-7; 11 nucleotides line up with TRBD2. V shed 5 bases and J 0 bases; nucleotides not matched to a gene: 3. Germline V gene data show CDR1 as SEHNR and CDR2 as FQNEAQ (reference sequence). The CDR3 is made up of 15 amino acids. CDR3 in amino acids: CASSASGGTSYEQYF. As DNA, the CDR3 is TGTGCCAGCAGCGCTAGCGGGGGGACCTCCTACGAGCAGTACTTC.

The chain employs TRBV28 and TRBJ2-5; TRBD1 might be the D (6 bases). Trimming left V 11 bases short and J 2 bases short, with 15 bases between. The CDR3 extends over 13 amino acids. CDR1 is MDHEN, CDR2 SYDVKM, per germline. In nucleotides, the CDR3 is TGTGCCGGGAACAGGGCGGCGCAAGAGACCCAGTACTTC. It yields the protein CAGNRAAQETQYF.

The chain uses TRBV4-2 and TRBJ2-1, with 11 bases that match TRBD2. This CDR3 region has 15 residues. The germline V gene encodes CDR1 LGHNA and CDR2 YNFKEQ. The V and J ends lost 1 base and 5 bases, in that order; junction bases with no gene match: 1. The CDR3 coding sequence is TGTGCCAGCAGCCAAGGGGGACTAGCGGACAATGAGCAGTTCTTC. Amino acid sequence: CASSQGGLADNEQFF.

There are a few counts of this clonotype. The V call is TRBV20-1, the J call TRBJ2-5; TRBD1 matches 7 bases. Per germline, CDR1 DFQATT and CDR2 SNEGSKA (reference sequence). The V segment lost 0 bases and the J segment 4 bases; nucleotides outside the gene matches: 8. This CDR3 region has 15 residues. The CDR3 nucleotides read TGCAGTGCTAGAGAACTAGACAGGGTGGGAGAGACCCAGTACTTC. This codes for CSARELDRVGETQYF.

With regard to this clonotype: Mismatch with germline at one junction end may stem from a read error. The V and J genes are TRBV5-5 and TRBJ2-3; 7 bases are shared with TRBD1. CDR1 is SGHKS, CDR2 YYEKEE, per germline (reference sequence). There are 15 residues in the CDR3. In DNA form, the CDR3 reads TGTGCCAGCAGCTTACAGGGGCTCCACACAGATGCGCAGTATTTT. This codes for CASSLQGLHTDAQYF.

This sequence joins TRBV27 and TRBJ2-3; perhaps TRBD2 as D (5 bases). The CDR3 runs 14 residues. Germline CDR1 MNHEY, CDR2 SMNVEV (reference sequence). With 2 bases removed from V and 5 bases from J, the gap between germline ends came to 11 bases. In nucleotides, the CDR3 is TGTGCCAGCAGTTTAGAGGGAAACGGAGATACGCAGTATTTT. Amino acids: CASSLEGNGDTQYF.

The CDR3 protein is CASSSENLAGVEGDYGYTF. Here the CDR3 DNA reads TGTGCCAGCAGCTCCGAAAACTTGGCTGGTGTGGAGGGAGACTATGGCTACACCTTC. The chain combines TRBV7-2 with TRBJ1-2; D is ambiguous. There are 19 residues in the CDR3. Germline V gives CDR1 SGHTA, CDR2 FQGNSA. Trimming shortened V by 4 bases and J by 3 bases, and 27 bases separated the two germline ends. Variable domain in full (rest from reference TRBV7-2 and TRBJ1-2): GAGVSQSPSNKVTEKGKDVELRCDPISGHTALYWYRQSLGQGLEFLIYFQGNSAPDKSGLPSDRFSAERTGGSVSTLTIQRTQQEDSAVYLCASSSENLAGVEGDYGYTFGSGTRLTVV.

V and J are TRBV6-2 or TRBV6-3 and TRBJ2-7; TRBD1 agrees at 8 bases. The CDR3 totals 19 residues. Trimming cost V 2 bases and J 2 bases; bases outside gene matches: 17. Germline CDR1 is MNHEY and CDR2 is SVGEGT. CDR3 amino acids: CASSYAPIHGGTGTYEQYF. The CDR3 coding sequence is TGTGCCAGCAGTTACGCGCCTATACACGGAGGGACAGGCACCTACGAGCAGTACTTC.

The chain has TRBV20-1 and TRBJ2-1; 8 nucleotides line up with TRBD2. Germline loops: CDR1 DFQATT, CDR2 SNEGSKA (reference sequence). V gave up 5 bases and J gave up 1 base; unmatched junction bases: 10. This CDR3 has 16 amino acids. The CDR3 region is CSAPQLAEISYNEQFF. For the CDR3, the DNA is TGCAGTGCTCCTCAACTAGCGGAGATTTCCTACAATGAGCAGTTCTTC.

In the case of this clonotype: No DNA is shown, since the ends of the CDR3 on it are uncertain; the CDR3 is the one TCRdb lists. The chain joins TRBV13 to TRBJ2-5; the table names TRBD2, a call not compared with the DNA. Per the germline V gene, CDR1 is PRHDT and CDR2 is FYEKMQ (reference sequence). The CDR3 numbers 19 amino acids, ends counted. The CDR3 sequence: CASSFHICSARDLQETQYF.

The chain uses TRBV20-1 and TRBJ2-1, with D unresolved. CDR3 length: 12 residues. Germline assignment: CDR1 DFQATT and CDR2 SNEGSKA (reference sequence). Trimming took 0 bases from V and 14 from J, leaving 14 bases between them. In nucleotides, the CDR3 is TGCAGTGCTAGAGATCTGGGATATGTAGAGTTCTTC. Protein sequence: CSARDLGYVEFF.

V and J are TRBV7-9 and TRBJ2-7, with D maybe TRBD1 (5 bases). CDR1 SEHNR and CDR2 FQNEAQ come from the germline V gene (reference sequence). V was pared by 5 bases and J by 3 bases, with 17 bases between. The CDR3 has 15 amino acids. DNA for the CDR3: TGTGCCAGCAGCCAGATGGGGAAGGGGCTCTACGAGCAGTACTTC. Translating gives CASSQMGKGLYEQYF.

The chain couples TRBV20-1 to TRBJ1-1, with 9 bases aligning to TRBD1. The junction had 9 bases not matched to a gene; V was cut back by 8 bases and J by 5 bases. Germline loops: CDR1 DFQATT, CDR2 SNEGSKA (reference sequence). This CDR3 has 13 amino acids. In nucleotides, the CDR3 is TGCAGTCCCAGAACAGGGGGCAGAACTGAAGCTTTCTTT. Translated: CSPRTGGRTEAFF.

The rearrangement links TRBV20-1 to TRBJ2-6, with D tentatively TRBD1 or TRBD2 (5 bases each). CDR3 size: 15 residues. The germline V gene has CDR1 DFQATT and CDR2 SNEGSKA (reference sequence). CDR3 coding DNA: TGCAGCGTCGAGGGGCCTTCCTCTGGGGCCAACGTCCTGACTTTC. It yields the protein CSVEGPSSGANVLTF.

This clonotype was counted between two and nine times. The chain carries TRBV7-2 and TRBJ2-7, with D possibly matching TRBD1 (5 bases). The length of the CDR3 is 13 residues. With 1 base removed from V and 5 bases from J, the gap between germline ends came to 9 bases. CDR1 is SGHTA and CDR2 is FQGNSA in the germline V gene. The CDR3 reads CASSLGQIDEQYF. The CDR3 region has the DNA TGTGCCAGCAGCTTAGGACAGATCGACGAGCAGTACTTC.

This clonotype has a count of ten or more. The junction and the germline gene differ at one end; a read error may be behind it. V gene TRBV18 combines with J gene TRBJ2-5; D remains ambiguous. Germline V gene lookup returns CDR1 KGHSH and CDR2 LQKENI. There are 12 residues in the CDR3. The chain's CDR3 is CASSPSQETQYF. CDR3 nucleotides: TGCGCCAGCAGCCCGTCACAAGAGACCCAGTACTTC. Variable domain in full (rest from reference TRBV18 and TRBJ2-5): NAGVMQNPRHLVRRRGQEARLRCSPMKGHSHVYWYRQLPEEGLKFMVYLQKENIIDESGMPKERFSAEFPKEGPSILRIQQVVRGDSAAYFCASSPSQETQYFGPGTRLLVL.

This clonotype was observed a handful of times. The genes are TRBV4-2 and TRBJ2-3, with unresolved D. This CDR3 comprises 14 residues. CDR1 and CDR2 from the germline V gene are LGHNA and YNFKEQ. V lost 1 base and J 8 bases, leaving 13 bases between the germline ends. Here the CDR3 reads CASSQGLVSGTQYF. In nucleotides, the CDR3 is TGTGCCAGCAGCCAAGGGCTAGTATCCGGTACGCAGTATTTT.

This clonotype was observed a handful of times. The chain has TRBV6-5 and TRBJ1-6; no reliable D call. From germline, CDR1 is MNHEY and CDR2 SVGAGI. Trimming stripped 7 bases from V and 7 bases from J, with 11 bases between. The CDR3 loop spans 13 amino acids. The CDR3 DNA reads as TGTGCCAGCAACCTCCACGTCAATTCACCCCTCCACTTT. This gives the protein CASNLHVNSPLHF.